A single sample gave rise to the 22 T cell receptor beta chains below, sequenced in a study of T cell responses to AZD1222 COVID-19 vaccine. TCRdb keeps only in-frame clones here, not all; method: immunoSEQ multiplex PCR. The sample lists about 130,000 clones, over 85% occurring once. The sample in question was peripheral blood, obtained on day 0 of AZD1222 vaccination. The receptor set was obtained from an adult in good health.

The chain combines TRBV2 with TRBJ1-3, with D unclear. Trimming left V 3 bases short and J 4 bases short, with 13 bases between. Germline CDR1 is SNHLY and CDR2 is FYNNEI. The CDR3 runs to 15 residues. CDR3 DNA sequence: TGTGCCAGCAGTGATGGGCCCCAAATGGGAAACACCATATATTTT. It translates to CASSDGPQMGNTIYF.

V and J are TRBV27 and TRBJ2-2, with 9 bases that match TRBD2. Per germline, CDR1 MNHEY and CDR2 SMNVEV (reference sequence). J was trimmed by 8 bases and V by 2 bases; bases with no gene match: 6. The CDR3 covers 15 residues. The CDR3 loop reads CASSLPAGGRGELFF. The DNA for the CDR3 is TGTGCCAGCAGTTTACCAGCGGGGGGTCGGGGGGAGCTGTTTTTT.

The V gene is TRBV24-1, the J gene TRBJ2-1; TRBD2 matches at 8 bases. The V gene end was trimmed by 5 bases and the J gene end by 4 bases; junction bases not matched to a gene: 6. The CDR3 contains 15 residues. The germline V gene encodes CDR1 KGHDR and CDR2 SFDVKD. CDR3 region: CATSVTAGVYNEQFF. The CDR3 DNA reads TGTGCCACCAGTGTGACAGCGGGAGTGTACAATGAGCAGTTCTTC.

The chain joins TRBV30 to TRBJ1-6; TRBD1 agrees at 7 bases. The CDR3 length is 13 residues. The trim removed 1 base at V and 6 bases at J, leaving 0 bases unmatched. Germline V gene lookup returns CDR1 GTSNPN and CDR2 SVGIG (reference sequence). CDR3 in DNA: TGTGCCTGGAGTGACAGGGGTAATTCACCCCTCCACTTT. This translates into CAWSDRGNSPLHF.

This chain joins TRBV11-2 and TRBJ2-1; 12 nucleotides match TRBD2. With 5 bases clipped from V and 7 bases from J, the junction kept 6 bases outside the gene matches. The germline CDR1 and CDR2 sequences are SGHAT and FQNNGV. This CDR3 has 15 residues. CDR3 sequence reads: CASSPSGRAGNEQFF. The CDR3 nucleotides read TGTGCCAGCAGCCCTAGCGGGAGGGCCGGAAATGAGCAGTTCTTC.

The chain employs TRBV6-5 and TRBJ1-1; 7 bases map to TRBD1. This CDR3 region has 11 residues. Germline V gives CDR1 MNHEY, CDR2 SVGAGI. The J segment lost 11 bases and the V segment lost 9 bases, leaving 9 bases of the junction unmatched. The DNA for the CDR3 is TGTGCCAGTGGGACAGCCGGGTTTGCTTTCTTT. Its translation: CASGTAGFAFF.

The chain joins TRBV19 to TRBJ2-1; 9 nucleotides align to TRBD2. The germline gives CDR1 LNHDA, CDR2 SQIVND (reference sequence). This CDR3 is built from 15 residues. J gave up 4 bases and V 7 bases, and 8 bases lay outside the gene matches. The CDR3 DNA follows: TGTGCCAGTATTGCCGGGACTAGCAGTTACAATGAGCAGTTCTTC. Translating gives CASIAGTSSYNEQFF.

The chain recombines TRBV6-5 with TRBJ2-7, with 7 nucleotides matching TRBD1. V lost 3 bases, J lost 5 bases, and 7 bases stayed unmatched. The CDR3 contains 14 residues. The germline V gene has CDR1 MNHEY and CDR2 SVGAGI. CDR3 residues: CASSYRSGQDEQYF. In nucleotides, the CDR3 is TGTGCCAGCAGTTATCGGAGTGGACAGGACGAGCAGTACTTC.

This rearrangement joins TRBV7-3 to TRBJ2-3; D is ambiguous. V was clipped by 3 bases and J by 0 bases, with 10 bases between them. The CDR3 totals 15 residues. CDR1 and CDR2 (germline): SGHTA, FQGTGA. CDR3 loop: CASSFDGVSTDTQYF. CDR3 coding DNA: TGTGCCAGCAGCTTCGATGGTGTTAGCACAGATACGCAGTATTTT. Full variable domain (rest looked up from reference TRBV7-3 and TRBJ2-3): GAGVSQTPSNKVTEKGKYVELRCDPISGHTALYWYRQSLGQGPEFLIYFQGTGAADDSGLPNDRFFAVRPEGSVSTLKIQRTERGDSAVYLCASSFDGVSTDTQYFGPGTRLTVL.

The chain recombines TRBV30 with TRBJ2-1; no definite D call. Germline V gene lookup returns CDR1 GTSNPN and CDR2 SVGIG (reference sequence). Trimming took 3 bases from V and 2 from J, leaving 14 bases between them. The CDR3 extends over 15 amino acids. CDR3 sequence (DNA): TGTGCCTGGAGGGATTTCTATGATACCTACAATGAGCAGTTCTTC. Translating gives CAWRDFYDTYNEQFF.

V usage is TRBV6-5 and J usage is TRBJ2-1, with 9 bases matching TRBD2. Trimming took 3 bases from V and 9 from J; bases not matched to a gene: 6. There are 14 residues in the CDR3. Germline V gene sequence: CDR1 MNHEY, CDR2 SVGAGI. The CDR3: CASSYRSGGAEQFF. For the CDR3, the DNA is TGTGCCAGCAGTTATCGTAGCGGGGGTGCTGAGCAGTTCTTC.

This clone was picked up one time. This chain links TRBV5-4 with TRBJ2-3; the match to TRBD1 covers 9 bases. The CDR3 contains 17 residues. V lost 0 bases and J lost 5; bases outside the gene matches: 10. Germline V lookup: CDR1 SGHNT, CDR2 YYREEE (reference sequence). The CDR3 sequence: CASSLAGTGLNIDTQYF. As DNA, the CDR3 is TGTGCCAGCAGCTTGGCAGGGACAGGGTTAAATATAGATACGCAGTATTTT.

The genes are TRBV6-5 and TRBJ1-5; D unresolved. This CDR3 has 14 residues. The germline gives CDR1 MNHEY, CDR2 SVGAGI. V dropped 0 bases and J dropped 5 bases, with 8 bases sitting between them. The CDR3 protein is CASSYSAGYQPQHF. CDR3 DNA sequence: TGTGCCAGCAGTTACTCGGCAGGTTATCAGCCCCAGCATTTT.

The chain uses TRBV19 and TRBJ1-3; D may be TRBD1 (5 bases). V was trimmed by 8 bases and J by 0 bases, leaving 17 bases between them. The germline V gene has CDR1 LNHDA and CDR2 SQIVND (reference sequence). This CDR3 has 16 amino acids. In DNA form, the CDR3 reads TGTGCCAGTCCCGAACCCGGGGCGAGCTCTGGAAACACCATATATTTT. It is translated as CASPEPGASSGNTIYF.

This clone was found once. The chain is built from TRBV28 and TRBJ2-7; perhaps TRBD2 as D (6 bases). Trimming cost V 5 bases and J 5 bases, with 10 bases left between them. This CDR3 contains 12 residues. Per the germline V gene, CDR1 is MDHEN and CDR2 is SYDVKM. The CDR3 bases are TGTGCCAGCAGTACTCGCGGGGACGAGCAGTACTTC. Protein product: CASSTRGDEQYF.

The V gene is TRBV5-5, the J gene TRBJ2-2; 7 nucleotides align to TRBD1. Unmatched junction bases numbered 3, after V lost 0 bases and J lost 4 bases. This CDR3 region has 15 residues. Germline CDR1 reads SGHKS; CDR2 reads YYEKEE (reference sequence). The CDR3 DNA is TGTGCCAGCAGCTTGGGGGACAGCCCCACCGGGGAGCTGTTTTTT. Translating gives CASSLGDSPTGELFF.

The rearrangement links TRBV15 to TRBJ1-3; the D is unclear. The CDR3 is 16 amino acids. The V and J ends lost 1 base and 0 bases respectively, with 10 bases between them. Germline loops: CDR1 LNHNV, CDR2 YYDKDF (reference sequence). The CDR3 loop reads CATSRVQVSSGNTIYF. CDR3 in DNA: TGTGCCACCAGCAGAGTTCAGGTCTCCTCTGGAAACACCATATATTTT.

The V call is TRBV11-3, the J call TRBJ2-7, with unresolved D. Per the germline V gene, CDR1 is SGHNT and CDR2 is YENEEA. This CDR3 has 13 amino acids. V dropped 1 base and J dropped 6 bases, with 10 bases sitting between them. The DNA for the CDR3 is TGTGCCAGCAGCTTAGGGGCCGTCGCCGAGCAGTACTTC. Translating it yields CASSLGAVAEQYF.

The chain is built from TRBV24-1 and TRBJ2-5; 9 positions match TRBD1. Germline CDR1 reads KGHDR; CDR2 reads SFDVKD. The CDR3 runs 15 residues. Trimming cost V 2 bases and J 7 bases; bases outside gene matches: 7. The CDR3 region is CATSDSGTGYLTQYF. The CDR3, as DNA: TGTGCCACCAGTGATTCCGGGACAGGGTATTTGACCCAGTACTTC.

The rearrangement links TRBV30 to TRBJ1-5; perhaps TRBD1 as D (6 bases). Germline V gives CDR1 GTSNPN, CDR2 SVGIG (reference sequence). The CDR3 runs 16 residues. Trimming pared 1 base from V and 3 bases from J, leaving 16 bases between. The DNA of the CDR3 is TGTGCCTGGAGTGAAAAAAACCGGGACATCAATCAGCCCCAGCATTTT. Protein: CAWSEKNRDINQPQHF. The variable domain in full, with the rest retrieved from reference TRBV30 and TRBJ1-5, is SQTIHQWPATLVQPVGSPLSLECTVEGTSNPNLYWYRQAAGRGLQLLFYSVGIGQISSEVPQNLSASRPQDRQFILSSKKLLLSDSGFYLCAWSEKNRDINQPQHFGDGTRLSIL.

The chain couples TRBV28 to TRBJ1-6, with a possible D match to TRBD1 (6 bases). CDR1 is MDHEN, CDR2 SYDVKM, per germline. There are 11 residues in the CDR3. Trimming pared 7 bases from V and 14 bases from J, leaving 12 bases between. CDR3 sequence: CASTPGVALHF. The DNA of the CDR3 is TGTGCCAGCACCCCAGGGGTAGCCCTCCACTTT.

The chain has TRBV7-3 and TRBJ2-2; no definite D call. This CDR3 region has 13 residues. CDR1 and CDR2 (germline): SGHTA, FQGTGA. Trimming left V 5 bases short and J 4 bases short, with 8 bases between. CDR3: CASSPLGTGELFF. CDR3 in DNA: TGTGCCAGCAGCCCCCTTGGCACCGGGGAGCTGTTTTTT.